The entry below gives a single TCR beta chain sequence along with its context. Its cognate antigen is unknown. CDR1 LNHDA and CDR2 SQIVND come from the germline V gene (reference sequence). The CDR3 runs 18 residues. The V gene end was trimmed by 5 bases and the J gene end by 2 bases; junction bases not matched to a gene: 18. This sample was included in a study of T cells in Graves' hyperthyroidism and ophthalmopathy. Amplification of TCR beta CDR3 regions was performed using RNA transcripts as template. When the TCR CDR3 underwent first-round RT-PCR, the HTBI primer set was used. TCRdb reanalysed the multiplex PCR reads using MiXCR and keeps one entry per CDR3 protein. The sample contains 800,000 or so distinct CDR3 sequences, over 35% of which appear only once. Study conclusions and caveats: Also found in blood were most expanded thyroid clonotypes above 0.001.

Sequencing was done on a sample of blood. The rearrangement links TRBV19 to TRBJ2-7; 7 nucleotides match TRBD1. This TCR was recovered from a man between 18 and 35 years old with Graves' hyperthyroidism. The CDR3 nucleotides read TGTGCCAGTAGTCTCCGCGGAATGACAGGGTTGGCGCCCTACGAGCAGTACTTC. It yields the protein CASSLRGMTGLAPYEQYF.